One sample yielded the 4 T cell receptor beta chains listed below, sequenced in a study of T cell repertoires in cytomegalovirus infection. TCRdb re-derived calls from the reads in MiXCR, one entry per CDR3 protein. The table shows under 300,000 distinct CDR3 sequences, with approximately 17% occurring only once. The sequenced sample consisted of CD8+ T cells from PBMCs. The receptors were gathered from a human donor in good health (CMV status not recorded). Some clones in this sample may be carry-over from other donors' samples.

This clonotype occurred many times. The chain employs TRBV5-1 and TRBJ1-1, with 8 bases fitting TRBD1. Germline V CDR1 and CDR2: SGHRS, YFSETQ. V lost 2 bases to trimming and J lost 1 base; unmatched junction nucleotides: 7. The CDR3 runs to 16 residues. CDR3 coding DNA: TGCGCCAGCAGCTTTGGCATGACAGGGGCGAACACTGAAGCTTTCTTT. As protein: CASSFGMTGANTEAFF.

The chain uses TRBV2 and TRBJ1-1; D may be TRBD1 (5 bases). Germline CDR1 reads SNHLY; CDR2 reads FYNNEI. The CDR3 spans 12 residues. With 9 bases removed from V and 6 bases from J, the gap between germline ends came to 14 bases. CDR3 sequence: CARKGPPSEAFF. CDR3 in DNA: TGTGCCAGGAAGGGACCGCCATCTGAAGCTTTCTTT.

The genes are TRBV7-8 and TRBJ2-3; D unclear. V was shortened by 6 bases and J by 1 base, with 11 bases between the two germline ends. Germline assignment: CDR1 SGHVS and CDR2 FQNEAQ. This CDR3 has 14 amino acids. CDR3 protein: CASSLGYGTDTQYF. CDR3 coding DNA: TGTGCCAGCAGTCTCGGATATGGCACAGATACGCAGTATTTT.

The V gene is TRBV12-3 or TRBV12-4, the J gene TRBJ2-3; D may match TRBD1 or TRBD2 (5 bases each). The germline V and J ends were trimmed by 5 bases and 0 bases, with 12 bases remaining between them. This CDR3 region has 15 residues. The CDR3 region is CASSGRGYSTDTQYF. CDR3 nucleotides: TGTGCCAGCAGTGGCCGGGGCTACAGCACAGATACGCAGTATTTT.